This T cell receptor beta chain was recorded in a study of monozygotic twins with inflammatory bowel disease. Findings and limits, study-wide: Healthy co-twins, by inverse Simpson, had higher TCRbeta diversity than their siblings with IBD. The sharing of clonotypes with others was lower in IBD patients than in healthy twins, especially with disease activity.

Concerning this clonotype itself: The target antigen is unknown.

TCRdb reanalyzed the 5' RACE reads, giving one entry per CDR3 protein sequence and no DNA. The sample holds roughly 330,000 distinct CDR3 sequences. Germline values: CDR1 SGHTA, CDR2 FQGNSA. CDR3 size: 15 residues. It was from whole blood, with no T cell sorting, that total RNA was isolated. The chain uses TRBV7-2 and TRBJ1-5; TCRdb's assignment of TRBD1 cannot be checked, as there is no DNA. This sequence originates from a human donor with ulcerative colitis or Crohn's disease, or a healthy co-twin of an affected twin (not recorded which). The sequenced sample consisted of blood. This CDR3 reads CASSPRGLGNQPQHF.